The source of this T cell receptor beta chain is a study of tissue T cells after allogeneic stem cell transplantation. Findings and limits, study-wide: In patients and mice, blood and spleen missed much of tissue repertoire.

Remarks on this clone: Its specificity is not known. The genes are named according to mouse. Sequencing ends 1 residue short of the CDR3 end; the germline J gene provides the rest.

Profiling relied on immunoSEQ multiplex PCR, and the TCRdb table lists in-frame clones only, not all of them. Of 5,000 to 6,000 clones in the sample, roughly 52% were seen once. Time point in this sample: mouse harvest day 14 after allogeneic transplant. The graft held 10^6 splenic CD5+ T cells and 10^7 T-cell-depleted bone marrow cells. Tissues came from B6→BALB/c major-mismatch GVHD mice at day 7 or 14. This CDR3 has 14 amino acids. Trimming pared 0 bases from V and 7 bases from J, leaving 10 bases between. Per germline, CDR1 LGHNA and CDR2 YSYQKL. This sequence originates from a female BALB/c mouse given C57BL/6 T cells with graft-versus-host disease after an allogeneic hematopoietic cell transplant. J is TRBJ1-5 and V is TRBV2; tentative D call: TRBD1 (6 bases). The source material was gut tissue. The CDR3 loop reads CASSQDQGQQAPLF. The part of the CDR3 DNA that was read is TGTGCCAGCAGCCAAGATCAAGGACAGCAGGCTCCGCTT.